The source of this TCR beta chain is a study of cytomegalovirus exposure and HLA in healthy donors (dated by TCRdb to between 2016 and 2019). In terms of the full investigation: According to an earlier analysis of 587 of the donors, about 180 million T cells yielded 117 million unique TCR beta sequences and approximately 300 Gb of sequence data. The study profiled the T cell repertoires of hundreds of subjects by immunosequencing and related them to cytomegalovirus serostatus. Alongside the repertoire data, information on donor age, sex, ethnicity and CMV serostatus was compiled. About 330 gigabases of sequencing data and approximately 91 million unique TCR sequences made up an early release that covered over 550 HLA-typed donors. A later genetic analysis used genome-wide SNP genotypes for about three fifths of the roughly 700 donors, treating that subset as a discovery cohort. To study patterns of TCR occurrence, a later analysis re-analyzed previously published TCR beta repertoires from several hundred donors and added high-resolution HLA genotyping. Of the roughly 400 genotyped donors, 70% to 90% were placed in the genetic ancestry cluster associated with self-reported Caucasian donors. High-throughput TCR immunosequencing, statistical association of individual TCRs with disease status, and machine learning were combined to predict cytomegalovirus infection status. The study aimed to test whether cataloging public T cell receptors could reveal signatures of past pathogen exposure. To decide whether each TCR beta V gene segment behaved as functional or pseudogenic, an earlier analysis of some 600 of the donors relied on high-throughput TCR beta sequencing. Both class I and class II loci were covered by HLA typing, at four-digit resolution. The later analysis used no new phenotypic data to find candidate immune exposures, relying instead on TCR beta sequences and their occurrence across donors. A separate validation cohort of roughly 130 different subjects was used in addition to the roughly 620-subject first cohort. Every repertoire in the discovery cohort had been generated on one and the same sequencing platform. Roughly five DR-DQ haplotypes were handled as single units for association and clustering, since linkage in the cohort was strong. Among around 400 genotyped donors of the cohort, an average of around 240,000 unique TCR beta nucleotide sequences were sequenced per donor, 15% to 20% of them non-productive. Typing coverage varied by locus: roughly 629-640 donors for A, B, C, DRB1 and DQB1; roughly 500 for DQA1; over 600 for DPA1; around 490 for DPB1. Broader findings and caveats from the paper: Assigning TCR associations to individual alleles was difficult when HLA alleles, especially DR and DQ, strongly co-occurred. Most TCR sequences were observed very rarely across donors, whereas some public TCRs were present in many individuals. In a later analysis, TCR association rates were found to vary across HLA loci, with the most associated TCRs seen for DRB1 alleles and the fewest for HLA-C alleles. The earlier analysis of 450 to 700 of the donors excluded 15 to 20 rarely observed V segments, including chromosome 9 orphons, because counts were too low. An earlier analysis of approximately 600 of the donors showed that most TCR beta V segments appeared in productive rearrangements either about 87% or about 30% of the time, which broadly matched IMGT annotations. Only TCR beta chains were sequenced in this cohort, and the absence of alpha or paired-chain data limited detectable features. In a later analysis, several top co-occurrence clusters were reported to appear linked to parvovirus B19, influenza, CMV and Epstein-Barr virus. A later analysis found that HLA-associated TCR beta chains were more clonally expanded and had lower generation probabilities than equally common non-associated chains. A further reported finding was that TCR beta sequences accurately predicted the HLA-A and HLA-B alleles for most subjects in the first cohort. The sequencing pipeline was judged likely to have produced a cluster of highly shared sequence variants as a technical artifact. Because some donors lacked HLA typing at each locus, the association tests relied only on the typed subset. The only immune exposure information available for the cohort was CMV serostatus. A few of the identified cytomegalovirus-associated TCR beta chains were confirmed in vitro to be specific for cytomegalovirus antigens. Presence/absence analyses assumed roughly uniform sequencing depth across donors, an assumption that may not hold. An association between a missense DCLRE1C variant and V-gene and J-gene trimming of TCR beta chains was found in a later genetic analysis and replicated in an independent cohort. The classifier was reported to diagnose cytomegalovirus status with high specificity and sensitivity in both the original cohort and the validation cohort. Compared with the approximately 670-donor mean, donors in an Asian-associated ancestry cluster had fewer N-insertions in productive TCRs, according to a later genetic analysis. In a later analysis, most CMV-associated TCR beta chains were found to appear HLA-restricted, with HLA associations seemingly driven largely by CMV exposure. Linkage disequilibrium might explain the correlated functional status among segregating V segments, but an unknown experimental factor could not be excluded. According to the authors, the approach could potentially be generalized to other disease states and immunological phenotypes. Some IMGT-functional V segments, including TRBV6-2 and TRBV6-3, could not be distinguished by the 87-base-pair reads and were therefore excluded. The study gave a list of more than 150 TCR beta chains associated with cytomegalovirus. At a false discovery rate of 0.05, a later analysis linked around 17,000 TCR beta sequences to specific HLA alleles.

A note on this clone: Its antigen is still unknown. The input lacks base qualities; no much larger clone sits a single base away.

The cohort consisted of 600 to 750 healthy bone marrow donors. At the time of sampling, every cohort member was nominally healthy, though immune exposures that went unrecorded were likely present. The donor tested CMV seropositive and was one of the 289 seropositive cohort members. Each donor provided a peripheral blood sample, and peripheral blood mononuclear cells were used for TCR beta sequencing. The Qiagen DNeasy Blood Extraction Kit was used to extract genomic DNA from the blood cell samples. The cysteine opens and the phenylalanine closes a CDR3 of 17 amino acids. Kept here is only the CDR3 DNA, which spans 51 bases and is read in frame from base 1. V lost 5 bases and J lost 1 base; the stretch between them is 21 bases long. For CDR1 and CDR2, the germline V gene lists MDHEN and SYDVKM. The library came from the immunoSEQ multiplex PCR assay. A mixture of 60 forward primers for TCR Vbeta segments and 13 reverse primers for TCR Jbeta segments was used in the multiplex PCR. A multiplex PCR assay on genomic DNA amplified the CDR3 region of rearranged TCR beta genes. The Illumina HiSeq System was used to sequence the amplified TCR beta libraries as 87-base-pair reads. From the authors' description of their analysis: In a later analysis, tens of millions of unique TCR beta chains were counted across the 690 or so repertoires, and around 10 million of these chains were shared by at least two donors. A nearest-neighbor algorithm error-corrected the raw reads and collapsed the reads into unique sequences, merging closely related sequences to remove PCR and sequencing errors. V, D and J gene segments were assigned by aligning CDR3 sequences to IMGT reference sequences. For a sequence to be retained, at least a six-nucleotide match to both a V gene segment and a J gene segment was required. A rearrangement was called productive if the CDR3 had no stop codons and remained in frame with V and J, and every other rearrangement was called non-productive. CDR3 was defined according to IMGT convention as the region running from the second conserved V-encoded cysteine to the conserved J-encoded phenylalanine. The earlier analysis of about 530 of the donors excluded any sequence lacking an unambiguous match to a single V gene segment. In an earlier analysis of approximately 550 of the donors, V segments were called functional above 56.7% productive rearrangements and were called segregating when the between-donor standard deviation exceeded 5%. To diagnose cytomegalovirus status from the catalog of TCR beta chain sequences, a statistical classification framework was built. A later analysis assigned V and J genes by comparing TCR nucleotide sequences with IMGT/GENE-DB human TR gene sequences. A later analysis assigned CDR3 sequences and most-parsimonious VDJ recombination scenarios with the TCRdist pipeline. A later analysis defined each TCR beta chain by its CDR3 amino acid sequence plus V-gene family, and excluded reads lacking a unique V-gene family. A later analysis removed 500 to 650 highly shared, low-generation-probability nucleotide sequences to deal with suspected cross-contamination and a sequencing artifact. In a later analysis, a clonal expansion index for each public chain was calculated from normalized within-repertoire ranks of inferred template counts. In a later analysis, generation probabilities were computed using a VDJ recombination model fitted to out-of-frame rearrangements, and the results were checked against IGoR. In a later analysis, hypergeometric tests were used to score TCR-TCR, TCR-HLA and TCR-CMV co-occurrence, with a repertoire-size bias correction applied to TCR pairs. To estimate false discovery rates, a later analysis permuted the HLA or CMV assignments 20 times. In a later analysis, co-occurring TCRs were grouped with DBSCAN, and TCRdist sequence similarity was added when clustering was performed within HLA-allele-positive subsets. Repertoires with fewer than 30,000 or more than 120,000 public chains, plus five repertoires with anomalous nucleotide sharing, were excluded from co-occurrence clustering. As stored in TCRdb, this immuneACCESS dataset retains in-frame rearrangements with V and J assigned. A fraction of the clones does not appear; measured against another copy, unresolved V genes explain less than half of the discrepancy, and the remainder lacks a known reason. That table is the source of V, J and clone size, and D and trimming were worked out from the DNA. Recorded for this sample are 150,000 to 200,000 clones; roughly four fifths of them occurred a single time. The ten largest clones capture about 3.8% of the sample.

The V gene is TRBV28 and the J gene is TRBJ2-7, with the D gene call left open. This clonotype originated in a man aged 45-65 years in good health and CMV-seropositive. Sequences were obtained from PBMCs. The CDR3 region reads CASSPPLGTDQSYEQYF. The DNA sequence is TGTGCCAGCAGTCCCCCCTTAGGTACAGACCAATCCTACGAGCAGTACTTC.